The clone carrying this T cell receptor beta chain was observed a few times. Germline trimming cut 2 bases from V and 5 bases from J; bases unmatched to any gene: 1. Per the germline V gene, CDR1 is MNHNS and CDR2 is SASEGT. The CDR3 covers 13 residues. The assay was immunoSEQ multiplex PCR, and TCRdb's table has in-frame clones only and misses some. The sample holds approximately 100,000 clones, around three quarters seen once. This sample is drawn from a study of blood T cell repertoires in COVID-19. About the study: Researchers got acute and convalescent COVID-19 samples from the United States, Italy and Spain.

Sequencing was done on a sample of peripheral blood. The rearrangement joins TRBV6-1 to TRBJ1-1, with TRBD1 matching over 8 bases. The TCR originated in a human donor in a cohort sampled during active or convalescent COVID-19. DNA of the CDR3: TGTGCCAGCAGTGAAAGACAGGGGACTGAAGCTTTCTTT. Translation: CASSERQGTEAFF.